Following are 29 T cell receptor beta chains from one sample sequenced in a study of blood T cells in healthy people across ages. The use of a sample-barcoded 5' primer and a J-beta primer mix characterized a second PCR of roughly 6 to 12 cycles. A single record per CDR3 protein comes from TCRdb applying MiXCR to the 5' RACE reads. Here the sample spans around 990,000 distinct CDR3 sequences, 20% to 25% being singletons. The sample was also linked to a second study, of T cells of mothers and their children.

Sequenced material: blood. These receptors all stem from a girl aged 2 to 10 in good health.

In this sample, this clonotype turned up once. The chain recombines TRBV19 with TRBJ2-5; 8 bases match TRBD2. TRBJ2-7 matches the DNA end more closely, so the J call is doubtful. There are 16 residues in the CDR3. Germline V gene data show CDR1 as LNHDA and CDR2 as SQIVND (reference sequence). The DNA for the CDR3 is TGTGCCAGTAGTAGTTTCGCGCTAGCGGGCTCCTACGAGCAGTACTTC. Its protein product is CASSSFALAGSYEQYF.

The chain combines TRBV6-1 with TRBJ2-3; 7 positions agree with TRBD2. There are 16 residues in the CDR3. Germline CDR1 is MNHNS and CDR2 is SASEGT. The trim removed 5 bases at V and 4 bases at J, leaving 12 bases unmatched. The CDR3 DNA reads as TGTGCCAGCAGTTCACGACCGCGGGAGTGGGCAGATACGCAGTATTTT. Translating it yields CASSSRPREWADTQYF.

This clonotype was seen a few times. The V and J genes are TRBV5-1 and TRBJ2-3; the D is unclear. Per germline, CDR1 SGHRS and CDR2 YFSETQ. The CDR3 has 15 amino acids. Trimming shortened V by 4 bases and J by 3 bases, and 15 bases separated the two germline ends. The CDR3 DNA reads TGCGCCAGCAGCAGGATTTCCTATTTGACAGATACGCAGTATTTT. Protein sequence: CASSRISYLTDTQYF.

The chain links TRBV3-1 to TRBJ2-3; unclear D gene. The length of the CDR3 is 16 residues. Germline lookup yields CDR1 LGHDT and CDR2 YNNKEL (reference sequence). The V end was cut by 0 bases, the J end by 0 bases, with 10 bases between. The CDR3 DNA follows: TGTGCCAGCAGCCAAGATAGGATTCAAAGCACAGATACGCAGTATTTT. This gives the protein CASSQDRIQSTDTQYF.

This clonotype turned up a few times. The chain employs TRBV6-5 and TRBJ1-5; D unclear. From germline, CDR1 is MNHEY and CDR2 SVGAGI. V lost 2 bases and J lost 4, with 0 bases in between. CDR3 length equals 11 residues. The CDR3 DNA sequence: TGTGCCAGCAGTTACAATCAGCCCCAGCATTTT. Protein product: CASSYNQPQHF.

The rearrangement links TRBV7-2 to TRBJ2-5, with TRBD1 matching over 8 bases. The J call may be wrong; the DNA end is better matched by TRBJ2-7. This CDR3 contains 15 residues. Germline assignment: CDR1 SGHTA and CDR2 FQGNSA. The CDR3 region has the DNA TGTGCCAGCACTGACTTGACAGGGGCCCCTTACGAGCAGTACTTC. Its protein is CASTDLTGAPYEQYF.

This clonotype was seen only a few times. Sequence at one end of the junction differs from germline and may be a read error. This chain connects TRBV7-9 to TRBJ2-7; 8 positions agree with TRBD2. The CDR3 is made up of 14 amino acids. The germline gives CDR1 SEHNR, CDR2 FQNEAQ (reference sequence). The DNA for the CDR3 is TGTGCCGGCAGTCCCGCCGGGGGGGCCCACGAGCAGTACTTC. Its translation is CAGSPAGGAHEQYF. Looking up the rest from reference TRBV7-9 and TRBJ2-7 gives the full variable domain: DTGVSQNPRHKITKRGQNVTFRCDPISEHNRLYWYRQTLGQGPEFLTYFQNEAQLEKSRLLSDRFSAERPKGSFSTLEIQRTEQGDSAMYLCAGSPAGGAHEQYFGPGTRLTVT.

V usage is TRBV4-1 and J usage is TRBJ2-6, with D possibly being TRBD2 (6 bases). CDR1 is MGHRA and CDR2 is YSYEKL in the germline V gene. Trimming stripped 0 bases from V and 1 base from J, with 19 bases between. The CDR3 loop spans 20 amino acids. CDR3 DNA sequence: TGCGCCAGCAGCCAAGATCAAGCGGGTTACCTAAAATCTGGGGCCAACGTCCTGACTTTC. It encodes CASSQDQAGYLKSGANVLTF.

CDR3 nucleotide sequence: TGCGCCAGCAGCTTGACTAGCGGGGGGGAGCCCTACAATGAGCAGTTCTTC. Translation gives CASSLTSGGEPYNEQFF. The chain has TRBV5-1 and TRBJ2-1, with 13 bases fitting TRBD2. The CDR3 is made up of 17 amino acids. V was clipped by 1 base and J by 2 bases; unmatched bases: 3. Per germline, CDR1 SGHRS and CDR2 YFSETQ. Based on the CDR3 plus reference TRBV5-1 and TRBJ2-1, the full variable domain is KAGVTQTPRYLIKTRGQQVTLSCSPISGHRSVSWYQQTPGQGLQFLFEYFSETQRNKGNFPGRFSGRQFSNSRSEMNVSTLELGDSALYLCASSLTSGGEPYNEQFFGPGTRLTVL.

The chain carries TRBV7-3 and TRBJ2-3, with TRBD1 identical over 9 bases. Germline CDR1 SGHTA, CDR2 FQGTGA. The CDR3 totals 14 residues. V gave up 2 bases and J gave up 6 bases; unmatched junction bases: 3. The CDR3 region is CASSLSGQGDTQYF. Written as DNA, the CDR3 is TGTGCCAGCAGCTTATCAGGACAGGGGGATACGCAGTATTTT.

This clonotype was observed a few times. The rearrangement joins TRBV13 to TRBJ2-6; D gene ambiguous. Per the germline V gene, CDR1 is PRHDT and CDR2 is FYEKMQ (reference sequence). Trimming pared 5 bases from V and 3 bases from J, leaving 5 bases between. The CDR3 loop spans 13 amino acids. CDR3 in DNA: TGTGCCAGCAGCGCACGTGGGGCCAACGTCCTGACTTTC. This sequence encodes CASSARGANVLTF.

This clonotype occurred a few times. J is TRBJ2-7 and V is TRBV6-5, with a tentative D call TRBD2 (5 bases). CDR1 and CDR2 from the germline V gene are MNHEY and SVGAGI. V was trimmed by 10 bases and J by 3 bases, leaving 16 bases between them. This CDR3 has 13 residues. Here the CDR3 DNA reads TGTGCCACATCCCTTCGGACTCACTACGAGCAGTACTTC. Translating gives CATSLRTHYEQYF.

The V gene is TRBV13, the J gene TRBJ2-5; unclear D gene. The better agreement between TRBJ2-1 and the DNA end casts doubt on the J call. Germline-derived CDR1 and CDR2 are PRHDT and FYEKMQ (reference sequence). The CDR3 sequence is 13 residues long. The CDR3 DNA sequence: TGTGCCAGCAGCTTGGGCAGATTCAATGAGCAGTTCTTC. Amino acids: CASSLGRFNEQFF.

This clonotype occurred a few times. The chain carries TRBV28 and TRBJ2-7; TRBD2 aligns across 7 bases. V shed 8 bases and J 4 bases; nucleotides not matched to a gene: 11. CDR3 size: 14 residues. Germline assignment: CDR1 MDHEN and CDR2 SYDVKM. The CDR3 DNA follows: TGTGCCAGCTTACCTATCAGGGAGGGGTACGAGCAGTACTTC. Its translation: CASLPIREGYEQYF.

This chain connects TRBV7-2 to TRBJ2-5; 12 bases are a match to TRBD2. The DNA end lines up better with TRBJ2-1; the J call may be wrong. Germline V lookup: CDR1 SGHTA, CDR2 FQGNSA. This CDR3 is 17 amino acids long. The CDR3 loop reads CASSSVMTSGGYNEQFF. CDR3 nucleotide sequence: TGTGCCAGCAGCTCCGTGATGACTAGCGGGGGATACAATGAGCAGTTCTTC.

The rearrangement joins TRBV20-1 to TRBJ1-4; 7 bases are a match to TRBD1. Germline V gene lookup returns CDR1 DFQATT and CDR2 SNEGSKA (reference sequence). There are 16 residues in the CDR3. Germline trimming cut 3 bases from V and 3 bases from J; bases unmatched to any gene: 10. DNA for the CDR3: TGCAGTGCTAGCCCAGATGTTGACAGGGCTAATGAAAAACTGTTTTTT. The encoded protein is CSASPDVDRANEKLFF.

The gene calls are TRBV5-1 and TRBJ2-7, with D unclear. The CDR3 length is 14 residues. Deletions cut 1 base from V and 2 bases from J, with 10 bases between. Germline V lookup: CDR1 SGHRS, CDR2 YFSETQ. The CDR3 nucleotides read TGCGCCAGCAGCTTGCCCACTAACGCCTACGAGCAGTACTTC. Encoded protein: CASSLPTNAYEQYF.

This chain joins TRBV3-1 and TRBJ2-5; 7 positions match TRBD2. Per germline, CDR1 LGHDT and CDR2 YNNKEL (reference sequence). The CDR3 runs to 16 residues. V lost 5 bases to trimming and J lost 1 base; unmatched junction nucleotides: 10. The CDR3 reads CASSFFISGGQETQYF. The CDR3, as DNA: TGTGCCAGCAGCTTTTTCATCTCGGGAGGCCAAGAGACCCAGTACTTC.

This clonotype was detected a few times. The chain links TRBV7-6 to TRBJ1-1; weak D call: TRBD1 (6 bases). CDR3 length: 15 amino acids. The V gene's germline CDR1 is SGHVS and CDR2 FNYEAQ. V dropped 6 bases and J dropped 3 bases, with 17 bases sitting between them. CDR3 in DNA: TGTGCCAGCAGGGATATGGCAGGGGAGGACACTGAAGCTTTCTTT. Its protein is CASRDMAGEDTEAFF.

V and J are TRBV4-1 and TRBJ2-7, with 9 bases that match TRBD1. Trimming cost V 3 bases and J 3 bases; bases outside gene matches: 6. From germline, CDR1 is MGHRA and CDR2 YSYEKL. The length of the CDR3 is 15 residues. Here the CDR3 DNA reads TGCGCCAGCAGCCATCCCGGACAGGGGATCTACGAGCAGTACTTC. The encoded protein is CASSHPGQGIYEQYF.

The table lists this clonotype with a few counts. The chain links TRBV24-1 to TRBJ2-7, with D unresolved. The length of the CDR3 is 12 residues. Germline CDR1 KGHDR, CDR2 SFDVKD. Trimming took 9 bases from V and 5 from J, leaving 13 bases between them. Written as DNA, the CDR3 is TGTGCCACCGATTATCGTTTGGACGAGCAGTACTTC. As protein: CATDYRLDEQYF.

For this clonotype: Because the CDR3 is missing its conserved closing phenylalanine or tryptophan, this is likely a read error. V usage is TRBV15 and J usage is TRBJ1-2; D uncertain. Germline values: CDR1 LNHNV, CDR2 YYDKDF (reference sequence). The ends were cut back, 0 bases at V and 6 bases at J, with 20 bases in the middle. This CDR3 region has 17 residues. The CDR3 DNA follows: TGTGCCACCAGCAGAGATGGCTCCTACCGGGTCCTCCATGGCTACACCCTC. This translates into CATSRDGSYRVLHGYTL.

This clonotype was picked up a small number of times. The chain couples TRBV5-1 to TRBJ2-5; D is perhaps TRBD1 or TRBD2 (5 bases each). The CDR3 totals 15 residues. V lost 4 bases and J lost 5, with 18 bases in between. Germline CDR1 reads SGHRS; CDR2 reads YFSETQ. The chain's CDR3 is CASSRGTETAETQYF. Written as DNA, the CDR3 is TGCGCCAGCAGCCGAGGGACGGAAACAGCGGAGACCCAGTACTTC.

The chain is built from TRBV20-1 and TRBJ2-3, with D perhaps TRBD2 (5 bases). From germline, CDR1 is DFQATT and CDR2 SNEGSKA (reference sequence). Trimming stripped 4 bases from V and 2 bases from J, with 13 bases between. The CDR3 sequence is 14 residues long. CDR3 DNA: TGCAGTGCTACGGACGAGGGCACCACAGATACGCAGTATTTT. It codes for CSATDEGTTDTQYF.

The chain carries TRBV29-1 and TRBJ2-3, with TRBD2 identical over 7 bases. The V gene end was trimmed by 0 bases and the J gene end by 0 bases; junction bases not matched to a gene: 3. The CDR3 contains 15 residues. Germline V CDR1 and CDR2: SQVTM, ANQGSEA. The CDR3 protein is CSVEDLGGSTDTQYF. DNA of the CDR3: TGCAGCGTTGAAGATCTGGGGGGGAGCACAGATACGCAGTATTTT.

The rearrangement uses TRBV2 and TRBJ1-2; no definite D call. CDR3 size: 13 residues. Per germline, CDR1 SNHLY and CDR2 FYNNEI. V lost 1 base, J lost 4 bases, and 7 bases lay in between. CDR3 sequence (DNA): TGTGCCAGCAGTGAAGACACAGTCTATGGCTACACCTTC. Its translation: CASSEDTVYGYTF.

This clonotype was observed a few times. CDR3 sequence reads: CASSTRTSGELFF. CDR3 nucleotide sequence: TGTGCCAGCAGCACGCGGACTAGCGGGGAGCTGTTTTTT. The chain employs TRBV4-2 and TRBJ2-2; 7 nucleotides line up with TRBD2. The CDR3 is 13 residues long. V was pared by 5 bases and J by 7 bases, with 4 bases of the junction left unmatched. Per the germline V gene, CDR1 is LGHNA and CDR2 is YNFKEQ.

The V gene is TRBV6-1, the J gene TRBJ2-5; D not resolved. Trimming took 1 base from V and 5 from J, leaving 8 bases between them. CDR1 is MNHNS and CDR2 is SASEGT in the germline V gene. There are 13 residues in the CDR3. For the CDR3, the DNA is TGTGCCAGCAGTGAAGGCCAGACTGAGACCCAGTACTTC. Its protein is CASSEGQTETQYF.

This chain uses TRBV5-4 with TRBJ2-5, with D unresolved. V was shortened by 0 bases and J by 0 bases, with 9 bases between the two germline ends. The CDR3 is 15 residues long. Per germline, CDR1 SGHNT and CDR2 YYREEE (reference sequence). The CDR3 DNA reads TGTGCCAGCAGCTTGGCCCCCTCGTACCAAGAGACCCAGTACTTC. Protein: CASSLAPSYQETQYF.